The 3 T cell receptor beta chains reported below all come from one sample, sequenced in a study of shared T cell receptors in the human thymus (dated by TCRdb to about 2021). The library was produced with the immunoSEQ multiplex PCR assay. Entries here come from immuneACCESS through TCRdb and include only in-frame sequences with V and J called. Some clones fail to appear in such tables; in the studies checked, an unresolved V gene covers under half of the shortfall, and the cause of the remainder is unknown. In this sample the table shows more than 300,000 clones, 95% of which occur a single time. The ten largest clones capture approximately 0.02% of the sample. The material sequenced was thymocytes. The receptor source for this set is a human donor.

The chain combines TRBV5-5 with TRBJ2-7; 9 bases are shared with TRBD1. CDR3 size: 15 residues. Germline-derived CDR1 and CDR2 are SGHKS and YYEKEE (reference sequence). V lost 3 bases, J lost 7 bases, and 11 bases stayed unmatched. In nucleotides, the CDR3 is TGTGCCAGCAGCTGGGTCCCGGGACAGGGTGGAGAGCAGTACTTC. Amino acids: CASSWVPGQGGEQYF.

This chain connects TRBV28 to TRBJ2-3; TRBD2 matches 10 bases. Germline assignment: CDR1 MDHEN and CDR2 SYDVKM. J lost 2 bases, V lost 5 bases, and 16 bases had no gene match. The CDR3 consists of 19 residues. The CDR3 loop is CASSPRRGRLAGITDTQYF. DNA for the CDR3: TGTGCCAGCAGTCCCCGTAGGGGAAGACTAGCGGGCATCACAGATACGCAGTATTTT.

This chain joins TRBV21-1 and TRBJ2-7; the table's TRBD2 call for D was not verified on the DNA. TRBV21-1 is a pseudogene segment. This CDR3 has 13 residues. CDR3 region: CARRALPPNEQYF. Here the CDR3 DNA reads TGTGCCCGAAGAGCTCTTCCCCCTAATGAGCAGTACTTC.